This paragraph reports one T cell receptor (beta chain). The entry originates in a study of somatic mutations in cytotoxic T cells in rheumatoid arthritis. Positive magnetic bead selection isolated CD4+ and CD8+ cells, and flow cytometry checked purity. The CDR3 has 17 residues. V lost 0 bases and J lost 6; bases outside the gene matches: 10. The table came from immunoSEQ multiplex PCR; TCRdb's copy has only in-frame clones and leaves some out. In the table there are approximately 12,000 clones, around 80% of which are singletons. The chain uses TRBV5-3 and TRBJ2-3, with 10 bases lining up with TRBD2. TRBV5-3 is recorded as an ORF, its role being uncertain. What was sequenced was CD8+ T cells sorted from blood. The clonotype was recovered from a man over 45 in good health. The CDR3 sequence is CARSLVSASGSPDTQYF. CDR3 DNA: TGTGCCAGAAGCTTGGTTTCTGCTAGCGGGAGCCCTGATACGCAGTATTTT.